The 17 T cell receptor beta chains given below trace back to one sample, sequenced in a study of blood T cell repertoires in COVID-19. Profiling relied on immunoSEQ multiplex PCR, and the TCRdb table lists in-frame clones only, not all of them. The table records approximately 260,000 clones, roughly 80% of them present only once. The sequenced sample consisted of peripheral blood. Receptors originate from an elderly woman with acute or convalescent COVID-19.

The chain couples TRBV11-2 to TRBJ2-7, with a possible D match to TRBD1 (5 bases). The germline V and J ends were trimmed by 1 base and 1 base, with 11 bases remaining between them. There are 15 residues in the CDR3. Germline V gene lookup returns CDR1 SGHAT and CDR2 FQNNGV. CDR3 loop: CASSLAGLGSYEQYF. DNA of the CDR3: TGTGCCAGCAGCTTAGCAGGGTTGGGGTCCTACGAGCAGTACTTC.

V is TRBV5-4 and J is TRBJ2-3; tentative D call: TRBD2 (5 bases). Between the trimmed V and J ends, which lost 0 bases and 4 bases, there was a span of 12 bases. This CDR3 comprises 15 residues. Germline V gives CDR1 SGHNT, CDR2 YYREEE (reference sequence). CDR3 coding DNA: TGTGCCAGCAGCTTGGGAGGGCTAGTTTCAGATACGCAGTATTTT. Residues: CASSLGGLVSDTQYF.

The V call is TRBV27, the J call TRBJ2-1; tentative D call: TRBD2 (5 bases). The V end lost 5 bases, the J end lost 2 bases, and 13 bases lay between the germline ends. CDR3 size: 15 residues. Germline-derived CDR1 and CDR2 are MNHEY and SMNVEV (reference sequence). CDR3 region: CASSIGNVPYNEQFF. CDR3 nucleotide sequence: TGTGCCAGCAGTATCGGGAATGTCCCCTACAATGAGCAGTTCTTC.

The chain combines TRBV20-1 with TRBJ1-4, with D unclear. This CDR3 has 12 residues. CDR1 DFQATT and CDR2 SNEGSKA come from the germline V gene (reference sequence). Deletions cut 3 bases from V and 8 bases from J, with 10 bases between. Written as DNA, the CDR3 is TGCAGTGCTAGTCAACTTCGGGAAAAACTGTTTTTT. Translation gives CSASQLREKLFF.

The chain links TRBV19 to TRBJ2-3, with 9 bases that match TRBD2. This CDR3 region has 15 residues. The germline V gene has CDR1 LNHDA and CDR2 SQIVND (reference sequence). Trimming cost V 4 bases and J 2 bases; bases outside gene matches: 4. Written as DNA, the CDR3 is TGTGCCAGTAGTAGTCCTAGCGGGGTCACAGATACGCAGTATTTT. Translation: CASSSPSGVTDTQYF.

The rearrangement joins TRBV7-3 to TRBJ2-1, with 13 nucleotides matching TRBD2. This CDR3 has 15 amino acids. J gave up 7 bases and V 5 bases, and 5 bases lay outside the gene matches. Germline values: CDR1 SGHTA, CDR2 FQGTGA. CDR3 bases: TGTGCCAGCAGCACTAGCGGGGGGGCCGGAAATGAGCAGTTCTTC. This translates into CASSTSGGAGNEQFF.

J is TRBJ1-2 and V is TRBV7-9; 7 nucleotides match TRBD1. CDR1 and CDR2 from the germline V gene are SEHNR and FQNEAQ (reference sequence). This CDR3 contains 17 residues. V shed 1 base and J 4 bases; nucleotides not matched to a gene: 12. CDR3 sequence: CASSLDRRTGPTYGYTF. As DNA, the CDR3 is TGTGCCAGCAGCTTAGATCGCCGGACAGGACCTACCTATGGCTACACCTTC. The full variable domain, in which reference TRBV7-9 and TRBJ1-2 provide the parts outside the CDR3, is DTGVSQNPRHKITKRGQNVTFRCDPISEHNRLYWYRQTLGQGPEFLTYFQNEAQLEKSRLLSDRFSAERPKGSFSTLEIQRTEQGDSAMYLCASSLDRRTGPTYGYTFGSGTRLTVV.

The chain uses TRBV14 and TRBJ1-3; 8 nucleotides align to TRBD1. Trimming at V came to 1 base and at J to 5 bases, leaving 4 bases not matched to a gene. Germline V gene lookup returns CDR1 SGHDN and CDR2 FVKESK. The CDR3 covers 15 residues. The CDR3 coding sequence is TGTGCCAGCAGCCAAGCAGGGGGCAATCGAAACACCATATATTTT. Amino acid sequence: CASSQAGGNRNTIYF.

This clone occurred a few times. This rearrangement joins TRBV5-5 to TRBJ1-1; 8 bases align to TRBD1. This CDR3 has 17 residues. The germline V gene has CDR1 SGHKS and CDR2 YYEKEE (reference sequence). V was clipped by 0 bases and J by 4 bases; unmatched bases: 11. The CDR3 sequence is CASSLVGTGVRSTEAFF. CDR3 coding DNA: TGTGCCAGCAGCTTGGTTGGGACAGGAGTTCGGAGCACTGAAGCTTTCTTT.

V gene TRBV14 combines with J gene TRBJ1-1; TRBD1 is a possible D gene (5 bases). Germline assignment: CDR1 SGHDN and CDR2 FVKESK. This CDR3 comprises 13 residues. The germline V and J ends were trimmed by 4 bases and 0 bases, with 6 bases remaining between them. The CDR3 coding sequence is TGTGCCAGCAGCCTCAGGGTGAACACTGAAGCTTTCTTT. Amino acid sequence: CASSLRVNTEAFF.

The chain uses TRBV15 and TRBJ1-1; possible D gene TRBD1, 6 bases. The CDR3 is 15 amino acids. The germline V gene has CDR1 LNHNV and CDR2 YYDKDF (reference sequence). Trimming shortened V by 4 bases and J by 6 bases, and 18 bases separated the two germline ends. This CDR3 is CATSTPQGNAAEAFF. CDR3 nucleotides: TGTGCCACCAGCACTCCACAGGGAAACGCGGCTGAAGCTTTCTTT.

The chain links TRBV9 to TRBJ2-3; D is possibly TRBD2 (6 bases). The CDR3 is made up of 15 amino acids. CDR1 and CDR2 from the germline V gene are SGDLS and YYNGEE. V lost 0 bases and J 1 base, leaving 9 bases between the germline ends. CDR3 residues: CASSVATGGTDTQYF. The CDR3 DNA is TGTGCCAGCAGCGTAGCTACGGGGGGCACAGATACGCAGTATTTT.

This chain links TRBV18 with TRBJ2-3, with D possibly matching TRBD2 (6 bases). CDR1 is KGHSH, CDR2 LQKENI, per germline. The CDR3 is made up of 14 amino acids. The germline V and J ends were trimmed by 7 bases and 6 bases, with 17 bases remaining between them. CDR3 residues: CASCGARLGDTQYF. For the CDR3, the DNA is TGTGCCAGCTGCGGGGCCAGGCTAGGGGATACGCAGTATTTT.

The chain combines TRBV5-6 with TRBJ1-5; maybe TRBD1 (6 bases). The V gene's germline CDR1 is SGHDT and CDR2 YYEEEE. V was shortened by 7 bases and J by 4 bases, with 12 bases between the two germline ends. CDR3 length: 13 residues. CDR3 DNA sequence: TGTGCCAGCCAACAGGGCTTAAATCAGCCCCAGCATTTT. Amino acid sequence: CASQQGLNQPQHF.

This chain joins TRBV19 and TRBJ1-5; TRBD1 might be the D (6 bases). CDR3 length equals 13 residues. The germline gives CDR1 LNHDA, CDR2 SQIVND (reference sequence). V was trimmed by 3 bases and J by 5 bases, leaving 8 bases between them. The CDR3 nucleotides are TGTGCCAGTAGTATTAACAGGGATCAGCCCCAGCATTTT. It yields the protein CASSINRDQPQHF.

With respect to this clone: This same CDR3 is encoded by further DNA sequences in the sample. This sequence joins TRBV28 and TRBJ1-2, with D uncertain. CDR1 is MDHEN and CDR2 is SYDVKM in the germline V gene. Trimming stripped 4 bases from V and 2 bases from J, with 5 bases between. The CDR3 has 12 residues. The CDR3 DNA reads as TGTGCCAGCAGTTCCGGGAACTATGGCTACACCTTC. Protein: CASSSGNYGYTF.

The gene calls are TRBV18 and TRBJ1-1; the match to TRBD1 covers 7 bases. J lost 1 base, V lost 3 bases, and 5 bases had no gene match. This CDR3 comprises 15 residues. CDR1 KGHSH and CDR2 LQKENI come from the germline V gene. CDR3: CASSPVGGPNTEAFF. The CDR3 DNA follows: TGTGCCAGCTCACCGGTAGGGGGCCCGAACACTGAAGCTTTCTTT.